This T cell receptor beta chain was sequenced for a study of blood T cells in healthy people across ages (dated by TCRdb to the mid-2010s). As for the study more broadly: In model experiments, roughly one uniquely barcoded TCR beta cDNA molecule per two T cells was captured by template switching. The donors were divided into four age groups: young (average about 16 years), middle-aged (about 39), aged (approximately 59) and long-lived (nearly 85). To track age-related changes in TCR beta repertoire diversity, the study relied on deep sequencing normalized with unique cDNA molecular identifiers. Donors of different ages were randomly distributed across sequencing lanes to avoid experimental bias. Two additional independent replicas of 1 million unique cDNA reads from the same blood draw were analyzed for two donors (one aged 18 to 30 and one aged 80 or older). The study at large found these results: Since profiling was done on bulk unsorted PBMCs, naive and antigen-experienced compartments could not be conclusively compared. Observed TCR beta diversity per million T cells fell roughly linearly with age, and a significant reduction was already apparent by age roughly 40. Total diversity estimates from one million sequenced T cells were considered lower bounds and underestimates. There was a strong correlation between observed TCR beta diversity and the percentage of naive T cells measured by flow cytometry. Because donor CMV infection status was unknown, age-related changes in expanded clonotypes were potentially confounded. Compared with the aged group, more naive CD4+ T cells, fewer expanded clones and increased TCR diversity were shown by the long-lived group, suggesting age selection.

Library creation used 5' RACE. Sequenced on an Illumina HiSeq 2500. A second 7 to 11 cycle PCR used a sample-barcoded 5' primer and a J-beta primer mix. A unique molecular identifier was introduced onto each TCR beta cDNA molecule by a template-switch 5' adaptor carrying 12 random nucleotides. Each sample yielded at least 2.5 million CDR3-containing paired-end reads. All of the RNA was converted into first-strand cDNA using the Mint cDNA synthesis kit, with a TRBC-specific oligonucleotide serving as the primer. After uracil-DNA glycosylase treatment, a first 18-cycle PCR used universal primers M1SS and BC2_uni_R on all cDNA. Turning to the authors' computational methods: For normalization, 1 million high-quality reads, each with a distinct molecular identifier, were randomly selected from each sample. Instead of being binned into consensus sequences, reads with shared molecular identifiers were discarded. MiTCR, run with a Q25 quality threshold and the strictest error-elimination algorithm, handled CDR3 identification, clonotype clustering and error correction. A nonparametric unseen species model using Euler transformation provided a lower-bound estimate of total TCR beta diversity. TCRdb applied fastp at Q25 and MiXCR to the public reads, then kept only in-frame beta chains. One record per CDR3 amino acid sequence lists the most common genes and DNA. These V and J calls derive from TCRdb rather than the authors' analysis. This sample lists over 950,000 distinct CDR3 sequences; about two fifths were detected once. About an eighth of the sample belongs to the ten largest clones.

A word on this clonotype: Its antigen remains undetermined. No clone much larger than this one lies a single base away; base qualities are absent.

The donors were roughly 39 Caucasian individuals from Russia, aged roughly 6 to 95 years, who were systemically healthy. Around 9.8 milliliters of peripheral blood were collected from each donor into EDTA-treated Vacutainer tubes. PBMCs were isolated by Ficoll-Paque density-gradient centrifugation, with at least 6 million obtained per sample. Trizol reagent was used to extract total RNA from the PBMCs, yielding at least 5.5 micrograms per sample. Naive CD45RAhigh/CD27high T cell percentages were measured by flow cytometry on a PBMC aliquot from every donor. The CDR1 and CDR2 encoded by the germline V gene are SGHDT and YYEEEE. Measured from the cysteine to the phenylalanine, the CDR3 is 16 residues long. Only the CDR3 region is kept as DNA, spanning 48 bases read in frame from base 1. The V end gives up 7 bases and the J end 1 base, leaving 11 bases in the junction not matched to a gene.

The sequenced sample consisted of blood. The chain couples TRBV5-6 to TRBJ2-5, with 9 bases aligning to TRBD2. This TCR derives from a man aged 18 to 30 in good health. The DNA sequence is TGTGCCAGCGCCTACGGTTATAGCGGGGGCCAAGAGACCCAGTACTTC. The resulting protein is CASAYGYSGGQETQYF.